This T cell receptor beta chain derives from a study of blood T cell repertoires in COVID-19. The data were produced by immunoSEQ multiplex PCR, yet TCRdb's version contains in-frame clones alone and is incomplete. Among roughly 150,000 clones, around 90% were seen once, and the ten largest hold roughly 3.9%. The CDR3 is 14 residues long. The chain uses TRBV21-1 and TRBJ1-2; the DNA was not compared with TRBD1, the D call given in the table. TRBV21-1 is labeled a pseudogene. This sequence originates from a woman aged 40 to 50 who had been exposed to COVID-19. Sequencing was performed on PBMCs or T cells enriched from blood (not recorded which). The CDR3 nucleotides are TGTGCCAGCAGCAGACAGAAACCGTTAGAAGGCTACACCTTC. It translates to CASSRQKPLEGYTF.